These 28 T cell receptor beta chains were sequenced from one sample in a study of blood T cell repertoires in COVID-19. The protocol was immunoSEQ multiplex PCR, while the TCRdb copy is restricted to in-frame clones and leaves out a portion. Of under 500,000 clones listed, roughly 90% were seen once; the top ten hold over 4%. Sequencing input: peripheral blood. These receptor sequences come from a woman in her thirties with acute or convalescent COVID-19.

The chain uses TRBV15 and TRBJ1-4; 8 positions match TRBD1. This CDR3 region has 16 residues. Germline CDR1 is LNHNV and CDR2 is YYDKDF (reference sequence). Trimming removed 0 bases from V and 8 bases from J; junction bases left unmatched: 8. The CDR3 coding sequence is TGTGCCACCAGCAGAGATGCAGGGGGCGGGTGGGAAAAACTGTTTTTT. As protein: CATSRDAGGGWEKLFF.

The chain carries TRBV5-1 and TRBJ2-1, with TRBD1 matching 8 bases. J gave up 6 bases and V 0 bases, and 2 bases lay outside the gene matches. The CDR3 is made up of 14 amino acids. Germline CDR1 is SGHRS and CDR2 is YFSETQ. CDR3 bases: TGCGCCAGCAGCTTGGGAGACAGGGGCAATGAGCAGTTCTTC. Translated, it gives CASSLGDRGNEQFF. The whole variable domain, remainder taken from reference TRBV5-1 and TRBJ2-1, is KAGVTQTPRYLIKTRGQQVTLSCSPISGHRSVSWYQQTPGQGLQFLFEYFSETQRNKGNFPGRFSGRQFSNSRSEMNVSTLELGDSALYLCASSLGDRGNEQFFGPGTRLTVL.

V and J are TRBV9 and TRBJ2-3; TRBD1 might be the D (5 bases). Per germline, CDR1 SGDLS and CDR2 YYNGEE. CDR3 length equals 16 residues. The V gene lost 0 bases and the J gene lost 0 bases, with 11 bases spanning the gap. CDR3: CASSVGIQDSTDTQYF. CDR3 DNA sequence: TGTGCCAGCAGCGTAGGTATACAGGACAGCACAGATACGCAGTATTTT.

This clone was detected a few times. The CDR3 nucleotides read TGTGCCACCAGTCCAGGTCCGGCCTACGAGCAGTACTTC. Amino acid sequence: CATSPGPAYEQYF. The chain joins TRBV24-1 to TRBJ2-7, with D hard to call. CDR3 length: 13 amino acids. Trimming took 6 bases from V and 2 from J, leaving 10 bases between them. The germline V gene has CDR1 KGHDR and CDR2 SFDVKD.

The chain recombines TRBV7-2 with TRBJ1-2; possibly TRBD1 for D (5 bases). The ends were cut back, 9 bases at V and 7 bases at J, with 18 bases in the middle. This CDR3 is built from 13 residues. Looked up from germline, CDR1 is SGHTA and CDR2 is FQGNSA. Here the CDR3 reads CASSREGLSGYTF. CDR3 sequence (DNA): TGTGCCAGTTCCCGGGAGGGGCTGTCTGGCTACACCTTC.

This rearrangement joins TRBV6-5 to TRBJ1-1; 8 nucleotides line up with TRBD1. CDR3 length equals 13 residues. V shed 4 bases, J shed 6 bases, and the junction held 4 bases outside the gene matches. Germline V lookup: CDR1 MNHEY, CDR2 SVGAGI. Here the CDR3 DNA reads TGTGCCAGCAGTTCACAGGGGGTCTCTGAAGCTTTCTTT. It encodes CASSSQGVSEAFF.

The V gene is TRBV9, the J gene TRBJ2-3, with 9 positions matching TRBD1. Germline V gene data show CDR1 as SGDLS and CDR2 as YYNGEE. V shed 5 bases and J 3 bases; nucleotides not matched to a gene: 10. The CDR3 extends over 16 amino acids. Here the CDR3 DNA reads TGTGCCAGCAGTCGTACCGGGACAGGGTCGACAGATACGCAGTATTTT. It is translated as CASSRTGTGSTDTQYF.

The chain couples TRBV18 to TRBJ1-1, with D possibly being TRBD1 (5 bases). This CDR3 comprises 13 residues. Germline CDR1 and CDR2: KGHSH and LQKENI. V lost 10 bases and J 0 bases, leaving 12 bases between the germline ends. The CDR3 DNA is TGTGCCACACTGGACATCCTGAACACTGAAGCTTTCTTT. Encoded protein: CATLDILNTEAFF. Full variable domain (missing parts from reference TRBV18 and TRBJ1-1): NAGVMQNPRHLVRRRGQEARLRCSPMKGHSHVYWYRQLPEEGLKFMVYLQKENIIDESGMPKERFSAEFPKEGPSILRIQQVVRGDSAAYFCATLDILNTEAFFGQGTRLTVV.

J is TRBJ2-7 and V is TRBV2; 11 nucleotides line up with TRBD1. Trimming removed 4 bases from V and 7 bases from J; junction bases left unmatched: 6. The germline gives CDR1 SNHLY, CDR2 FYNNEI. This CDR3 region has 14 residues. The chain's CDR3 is CASSGGQGAQEQYF. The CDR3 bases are TGTGCCAGCAGTGGAGGACAGGGGGCTCAAGAGCAGTACTTC.

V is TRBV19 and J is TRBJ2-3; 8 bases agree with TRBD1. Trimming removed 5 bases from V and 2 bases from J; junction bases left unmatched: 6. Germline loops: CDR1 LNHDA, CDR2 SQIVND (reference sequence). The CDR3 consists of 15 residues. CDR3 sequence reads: CASSLRDRNTDTQYF. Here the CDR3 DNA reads TGTGCCAGTAGTTTAAGGGACAGGAACACAGATACGCAGTATTTT.

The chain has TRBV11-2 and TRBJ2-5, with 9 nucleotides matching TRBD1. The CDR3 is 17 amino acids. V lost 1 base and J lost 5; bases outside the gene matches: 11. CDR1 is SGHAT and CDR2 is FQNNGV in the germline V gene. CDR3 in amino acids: CASSLVVMGTGRETQYF. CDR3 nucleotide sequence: TGTGCCAGCAGCTTAGTAGTAATGGGGACAGGGAGGGAGACCCAGTACTTC. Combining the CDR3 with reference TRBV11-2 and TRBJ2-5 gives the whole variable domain EAGVAQSPRYKIIEKRQSVAFWCNPISGHATLYWYQQILGQGPKLLIQFQNNGVVDDSQLPKDRFSAERLKGVDSTLKIQPAKLEDSAVYLCASSLVVMGTGRETQYFGPGTRLLVL.

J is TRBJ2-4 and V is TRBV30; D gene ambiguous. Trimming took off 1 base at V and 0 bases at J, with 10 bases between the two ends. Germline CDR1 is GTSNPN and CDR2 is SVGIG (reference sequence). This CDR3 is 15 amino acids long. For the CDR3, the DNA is TGTGCCTGGAGTGCACAGCCTCTAGCCAAAAACATTCAGTACTTC. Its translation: CAWSAQPLAKNIQYF.

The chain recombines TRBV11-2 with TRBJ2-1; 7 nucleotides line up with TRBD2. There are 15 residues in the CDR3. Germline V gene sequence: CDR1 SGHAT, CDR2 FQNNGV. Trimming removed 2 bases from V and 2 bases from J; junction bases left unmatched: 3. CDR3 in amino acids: CASSLPLATYNEQFF. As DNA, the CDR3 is TGTGCCAGCAGCTTACCACTAGCGACCTACAATGAGCAGTTCTTC.

This CDR3 reads CASSSGTTGYGYTF. The CDR3 DNA sequence: TGTGCCAGCAGCTCGGGAACCACAGGGTATGGCTACACCTTC. This chain uses TRBV7-2 with TRBJ1-2, with D tentatively TRBD1 (6 bases). The ends were cut back, 4 bases at V and 5 bases at J, with 14 bases in the middle. The length of the CDR3 is 14 residues. CDR1 SGHTA and CDR2 FQGNSA come from the germline V gene. Together with reference TRBV7-2 and TRBJ1-2, the CDR3 gives the full variable domain: GAGVSQSPSNKVTEKGKDVELRCDPISGHTALYWYRQSLGQGLEFLIYFQGNSAPDKSGLPSDRFSAERTGGSVSTLTIQRTQQEDSAVYLCASSSGTTGYGYTFGSGTRLTVV.

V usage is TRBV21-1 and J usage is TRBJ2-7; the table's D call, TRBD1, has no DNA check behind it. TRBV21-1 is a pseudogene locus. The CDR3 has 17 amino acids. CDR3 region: CASSKGETGHPSYEQYF. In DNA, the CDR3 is TGTGCCAGCAGCAAAGGGGAGACAGGGCATCCCTCCTACGAGCAGTACTTC.

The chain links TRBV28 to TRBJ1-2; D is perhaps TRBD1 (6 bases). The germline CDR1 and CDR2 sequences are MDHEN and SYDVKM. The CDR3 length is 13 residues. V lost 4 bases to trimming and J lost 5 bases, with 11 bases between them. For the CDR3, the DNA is TGTGCCAGCAGTTACAGGGTATGGTATGGCTACACCTTC. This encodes CASSYRVWYGYTF.

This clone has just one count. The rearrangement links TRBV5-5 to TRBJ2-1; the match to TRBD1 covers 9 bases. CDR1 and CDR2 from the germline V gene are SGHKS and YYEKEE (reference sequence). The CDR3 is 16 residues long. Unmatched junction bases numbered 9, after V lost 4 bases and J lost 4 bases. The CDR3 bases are TGTGCCAGCAGCCTACGGGACAGGGAAGGTTACAATGAGCAGTTCTTC. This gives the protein CASSLRDREGYNEQFF. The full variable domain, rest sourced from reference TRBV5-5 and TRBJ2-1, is DAGVTQSPTHLIKTRGQQVTLRCSPISGHKSVSWYQQVLGQGPQFIFQYYEKEERGRGNFPDRFSARQFPNYSSELNVNALLLGDSALYLCASSLRDREGYNEQFFGPGTRLTVL.

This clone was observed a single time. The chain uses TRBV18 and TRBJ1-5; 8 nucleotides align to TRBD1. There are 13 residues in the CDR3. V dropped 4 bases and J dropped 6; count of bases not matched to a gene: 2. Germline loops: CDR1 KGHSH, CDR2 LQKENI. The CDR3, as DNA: TGTGCCAGCTCACAGACAGGGGTTCAGCCCCAGCATTTT. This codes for CASSQTGVQPQHF.

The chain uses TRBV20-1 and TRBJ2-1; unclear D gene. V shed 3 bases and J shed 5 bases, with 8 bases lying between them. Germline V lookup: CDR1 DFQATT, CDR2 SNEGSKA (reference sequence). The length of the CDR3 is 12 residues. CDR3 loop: CSASYQNNEQFF. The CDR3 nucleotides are TGCAGTGCTAGTTATCAGAACAATGAGCAGTTCTTC.

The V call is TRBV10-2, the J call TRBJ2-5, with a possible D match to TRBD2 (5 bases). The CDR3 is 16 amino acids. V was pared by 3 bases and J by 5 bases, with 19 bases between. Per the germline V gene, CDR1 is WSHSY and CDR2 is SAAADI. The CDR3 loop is CASSDPRADGWETQYF. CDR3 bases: TGCGCCAGCAGTGACCCGAGGGCTGACGGTTGGGAGACCCAGTACTTC.

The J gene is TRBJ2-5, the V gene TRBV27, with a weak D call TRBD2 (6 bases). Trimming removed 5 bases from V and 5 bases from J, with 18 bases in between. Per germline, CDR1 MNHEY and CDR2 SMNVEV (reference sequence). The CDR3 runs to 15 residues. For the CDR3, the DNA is TGTGCCAGCAGTGCCCTCAATCGCGGGGCTGAGACCCAGTACTTC. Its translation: CASSALNRGAETQYF.

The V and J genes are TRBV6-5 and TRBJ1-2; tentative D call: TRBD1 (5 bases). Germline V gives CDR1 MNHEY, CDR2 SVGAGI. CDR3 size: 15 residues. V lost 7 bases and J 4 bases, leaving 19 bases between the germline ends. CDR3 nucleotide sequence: TGTGCCAGCACCATGGGGCGAGCCCTTAGCTATGGCTACACCTTC. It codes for CASTMGRALSYGYTF.

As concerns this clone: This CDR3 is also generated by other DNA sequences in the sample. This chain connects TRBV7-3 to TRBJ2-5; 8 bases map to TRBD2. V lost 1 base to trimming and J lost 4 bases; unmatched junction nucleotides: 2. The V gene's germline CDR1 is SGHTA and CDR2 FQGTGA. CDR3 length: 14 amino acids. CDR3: CASSLSGGLETQYF. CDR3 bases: TGTGCCAGCAGCTTAAGCGGGGGGTTAGAGACCCAGTACTTC. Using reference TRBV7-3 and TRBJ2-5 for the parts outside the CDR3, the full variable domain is GAGVSQTPSNKVTEKGKYVELRCDPISGHTALYWYRQSLGQGPEFLIYFQGTGAADDSGLPNDRFFAVRPEGSVSTLKIQRTERGDSAVYLCASSLSGGLETQYFGPGTRLLVL.

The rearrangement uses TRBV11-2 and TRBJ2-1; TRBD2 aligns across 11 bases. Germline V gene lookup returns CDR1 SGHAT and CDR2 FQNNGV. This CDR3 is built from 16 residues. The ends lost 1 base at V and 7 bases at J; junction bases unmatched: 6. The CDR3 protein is CASSLGLIAGGNEQFF. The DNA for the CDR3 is TGTGCCAGCAGCTTAGGATTGATAGCGGGGGGGAATGAGCAGTTCTTC.

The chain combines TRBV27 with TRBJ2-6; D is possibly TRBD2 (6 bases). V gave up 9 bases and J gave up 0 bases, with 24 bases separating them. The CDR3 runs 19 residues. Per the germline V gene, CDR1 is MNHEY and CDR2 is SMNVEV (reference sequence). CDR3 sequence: CARPSFQREANSGANVLTF. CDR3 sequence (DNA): TGTGCCAGGCCTAGTTTTCAAAGGGAGGCCAACTCTGGGGCCAACGTCCTGACTTTC.

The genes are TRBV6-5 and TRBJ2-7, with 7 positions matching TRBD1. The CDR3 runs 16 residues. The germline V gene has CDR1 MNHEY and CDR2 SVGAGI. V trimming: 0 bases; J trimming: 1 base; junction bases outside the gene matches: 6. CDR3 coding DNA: TGTGCCAGCAGTTACTCGCATGGCAGGGGGTCCTACGAGCAGTACTTC. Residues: CASSYSHGRGSYEQYF.

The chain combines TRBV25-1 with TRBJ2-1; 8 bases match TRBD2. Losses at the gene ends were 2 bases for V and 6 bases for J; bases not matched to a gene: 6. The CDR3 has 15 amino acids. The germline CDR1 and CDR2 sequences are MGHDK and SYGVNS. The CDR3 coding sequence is TGTGCCAGCAGTGAAAAGCGGGGGCTAGGCAATGAGCAGTTCTTC. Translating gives CASSEKRGLGNEQFF.

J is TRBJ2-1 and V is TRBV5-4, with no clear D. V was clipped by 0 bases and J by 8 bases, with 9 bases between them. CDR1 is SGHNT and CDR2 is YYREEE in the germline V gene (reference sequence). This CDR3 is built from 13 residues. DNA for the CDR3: TGTGCCAGCAGCTTGGATTTTACAGATGAGCAGTTCTTC. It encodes CASSLDFTDEQFF.